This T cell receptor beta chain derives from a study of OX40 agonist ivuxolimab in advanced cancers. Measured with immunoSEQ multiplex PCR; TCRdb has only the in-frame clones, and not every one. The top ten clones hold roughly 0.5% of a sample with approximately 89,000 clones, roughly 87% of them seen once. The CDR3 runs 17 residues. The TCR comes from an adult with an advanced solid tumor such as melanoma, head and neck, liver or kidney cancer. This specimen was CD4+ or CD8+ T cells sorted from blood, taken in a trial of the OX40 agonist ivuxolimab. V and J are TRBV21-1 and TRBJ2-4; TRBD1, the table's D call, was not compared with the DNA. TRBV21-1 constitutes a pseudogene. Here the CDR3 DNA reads TGTGCCAGCAGCAAATGTTGGTCAGGGGTAGCCAAAAACATTCAGTACTTC. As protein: CASSKCWSGVAKNIQYF.